This T cell receptor (beta chain) was captured in a study of control samples from healthy donors and cancer patients. Here immunoSEQ multiplex PCR was the method, and the copy in TCRdb shows in-frame clones only, minus some. The table records about 92,000 clones, around 80% of them present only once. Germline-derived CDR1 and CDR2 are SEHNR and FQNEAQ (reference sequence). V was clipped by 5 bases and J by 8 bases; unmatched bases: 11. The CDR3 consists of 15 residues. Sequencing was done on a sample of blood. The receptor comes from a woman aged 60-75 years in good health. The J gene is TRBJ1-4, the V gene TRBV7-9; 7 bases map to TRBD1. The CDR3 sequence is CASSGLGQEWEKLFF. The CDR3 bases are TGTGCCAGCAGCGGACTAGGACAGGAATGGGAAAAACTGTTTTTT.